The entry below describes one T cell receptor beta chain. These data come from a study of blood T cell repertoires in COVID-19. TCRdb's table, derived via immunoSEQ multiplex PCR, lists solely in-frame clones and lacks some. The table lists some 83,000 clones, approximately 89% of them singletons, with 2% to 3% in the top ten. CDR1 and CDR2 from the germline V gene are SGHKS and YYEKEE (reference sequence). The trim removed 4 bases at V and 0 bases at J, leaving 9 bases unmatched. The CDR3 is made up of 16 amino acids. Sequencing was done on a sample of peripheral blood. The chain has TRBV5-5 and TRBJ1-1; 7 nucleotides line up with TRBD1. The receptor was isolated from a man in his forties or fifties with acute or convalescent COVID-19. This CDR3 reads CASSRTGSPMNTEAFF. The CDR3 DNA reads as TGTGCCAGCAGCCGGACAGGTTCCCCTATGAACACTGAAGCTTTCTTT.